What follows are 16 T cell receptor beta chains derived from one specimen sequenced in a study of T-cell memory formation after mild COVID-19. TCRdb redid the calling of the 5' RACE reads with MiXCR, one entry per CDR3 protein. This sample has 470,000 or so distinct CDR3 sequences, with 15% to 20% found just once. Sequenced input: PBMCs or a T cell subset sorted from them (not recorded which). The origin of the receptors is an adult woman who had mild COVID-19 (a few samples of this study predate the infection). Cell type and time point are not known.

The V and J genes are TRBV5-4 and TRBJ1-1, with a weak D call TRBD1 (5 bases). Germline CDR1 and CDR2: SGHNT and YYREEE (reference sequence). CDR3 length: 15 residues. V lost 6 bases, J lost 0 bases, and 15 bases lay in between. CDR3 nucleotides: TGTGCCAGCACCAGCGTGGGACGGATGAACACTGAAGCTTTCTTT. Translating gives CASTSVGRMNTEAFF.

This clonotype has only a few counts. The chain uses TRBV7-8 and TRBJ1-1, with 10 bases lining up with TRBD1. Germline CDR1 SGHVS, CDR2 FQNEAQ. With 5 bases clipped from V and 4 bases from J, the junction kept 10 bases outside the gene matches. The length of the CDR3 is 16 residues. The CDR3 sequence is CASSPKTGGGGTEAFF. In DNA form, the CDR3 reads TGTGCCAGCAGCCCCAAGACAGGGGGCGGGGGCACTGAAGCTTTCTTT.

In the case of this clonotype: A much larger clone sits a single nucleotide away, making a read error possible. V and J are TRBV5-1 and TRBJ2-7; no reliable D call. The CDR3 has 14 amino acids. Germline V gene data show CDR1 as SGHRS and CDR2 as YFSETQ. V lost 0 bases to trimming and J lost 2 bases, with 9 bases between them. CDR3 bases: TGCGCCAGCAGCTTGGATCAGGCTACCTACGAGCAGTACTTC. Translating it yields CASSLDQATYEQYF. Full variable domain (rest looked up from reference TRBV5-1 and TRBJ2-7): KAGVTQTPRYLIKTRGQQVTLSCSPISGHRSVSWYQQTPGQGLQFLFEYFSETQRNKGNFPGRFSGRQFSNSRSEMNVSTLELGDSALYLCASSLDQATYEQYFGPGTRLTVT.

This sequence joins TRBV14 and TRBJ1-1; 7 nucleotides align to TRBD1. Germline V gives CDR1 SGHDN, CDR2 FVKESK. V shed 3 bases and J 1 base; nucleotides not matched to a gene: 2. The CDR3 is made up of 14 amino acids. DNA for the CDR3: TGTGCCAGCAGCCATGGGGACAGGAACACTGAAGCTTTCTTT. Protein sequence: CASSHGDRNTEAFF. The full variable domain, in which reference TRBV14 and TRBJ1-1 provide the parts outside the CDR3, is EAGVTQFPSHSVIEKGQTVTLRCDPISGHDNLYWYRRVMGKEIKFLLHFVKESKQDESGMPNNRFLAERTGGTYSTLKVQPAELEDSGVYFCASSHGDRNTEAFFGQGTRLTVV.

In DNA form, the CDR3 reads TGTGCCAGCAGCCAACTACAGGGGGCTTTAAATGAGCAGTTCTTC. As protein: CASSQLQGALNEQFF. The genes are TRBV11-2 and TRBJ2-1; 9 bases match TRBD1. V lost 5 bases and J lost 7; bases outside the gene matches: 9. The germline CDR1 and CDR2 sequences are SGHAT and FQNNGV. The CDR3 length is 15 residues.

In this sample, this clonotype turned up a few times. The genes are TRBV3-1 and TRBJ2-6; D is perhaps TRBD1 or TRBD2 (5 bases each). This CDR3 contains 18 residues. Germline assignment: CDR1 LGHDT and CDR2 YNNKEL (reference sequence). Trimming took off 2 bases at V and 2 bases at J, with 16 bases between the two ends. The CDR3 loop reads CASSQISSGAAGANVLTF. The DNA of the CDR3 is TGTGCCAGCAGCCAAATTTCATCCGGGGCGGCTGGGGCCAACGTCCTGACTTTC.

This clonotype was seen more than once but under ten times. This chain connects TRBV5-1 to TRBJ2-4; D possibly uses TRBD1 or TRBD2 (5 bases each). V was cut by 6 bases and J by 8 bases, with 12 bases left in between. The germline CDR1 and CDR2 sequences are SGHRS and YFSETQ. This CDR3 comprises 12 residues. Here the CDR3 reads CASTEMGDIQYF. CDR3 nucleotides: TGCGCCAGCACCGAAATGGGGGACATTCAGTACTTC. The full variable domain, its missing parts supplied by reference TRBV5-1 and TRBJ2-4, is KAGVTQTPRYLIKTRGQQVTLSCSPISGHRSVSWYQQTPGQGLQFLFEYFSETQRNKGNFPGRFSGRQFSNSRSEMNVSTLELGDSALYLCASTEMGDIQYFGAGTRLSVL.

This clonotype occurred a few times. V and J are TRBV12-3 or TRBV12-4 and TRBJ1-2; 7 bases line up with TRBD1. J gave up 7 bases and V 5 bases, and 4 bases lay outside the gene matches. The CDR3 spans 12 residues. The CDR3 loop reads CASSRDRAGYTF. DNA of the CDR3: TGTGCCAGCAGTCGAGACAGGGCTGGCTACACCTTC.

The rearrangement joins TRBV24-1 to TRBJ2-3; D unresolved. The CDR3 consists of 13 residues. The V end lost 7 bases, the J end lost 0 bases, and 7 bases lay between the germline ends. The germline CDR1 and CDR2 sequences are KGHDR and SFDVKD. CDR3: CATSAGSTDTQYF. The CDR3 DNA reads TGTGCCACCAGCGCAGGCAGCACAGATACGCAGTATTTT.

The rearrangement joins TRBV5-1 to TRBJ2-4; TRBD1 agrees at 7 bases. V was clipped by 2 bases and J by 0 bases; unmatched bases: 11. Germline CDR1 SGHRS, CDR2 YFSETQ. The CDR3 spans 18 residues. The CDR3 DNA sequence: TGCGCCAGCAGCTTTGGACAGGTCAGAGAACTAGCCAAAAACATTCAGTACTTC. Translation gives CASSFGQVRELAKNIQYF.

The gene calls are TRBV11-2 and TRBJ2-3; 12 bases align to TRBD2. Trimming removed 5 bases from V and 4 bases from J; junction bases left unmatched: 4. CDR1 and CDR2 (germline): SGHAT, FQNNGV. The length of the CDR3 is 15 residues. The CDR3 here is CASSRTSGNADTQYF. Written as DNA, the CDR3 is TGTGCCAGCAGCAGGACTAGCGGGAACGCAGATACGCAGTATTTT.

The rearrangement links TRBV5-6 to TRBJ1-5; D is undetermined. This CDR3 spans 12 amino acids. Germline V gives CDR1 SGHDT, CDR2 YYEEEE. The V and J ends lost 0 bases and 6 bases respectively, with 4 bases between them. CDR3 sequence: CASSLGVQPQHF. As DNA, the CDR3 is TGTGCCAGCAGCTTGGGGGTTCAGCCCCAGCATTTT.

V and J are TRBV4-3 and TRBJ2-1; possible D gene TRBD1, 5 bases. CDR1 is LGHNA, CDR2 YSLEER, per germline. There are 14 residues in the CDR3. V was trimmed by 4 bases and J by 4 bases, leaving 11 bases between them. The CDR3 DNA reads as TGCGCCAGCAGCCGTGGGGCCCCTTACAATGAGCAGTTCTTC. It yields the protein CASSRGAPYNEQFF.

There are a few counts of this clonotype. This sequence joins TRBV27 and TRBJ1-5, with unresolved D. Germline V gene lookup returns CDR1 MNHEY and CDR2 SMNVEV (reference sequence). The CDR3 consists of 13 residues. Trimming pared 4 bases from V and 2 bases from J, leaving 6 bases between. CDR3 protein: CASSYVGNQPQHF. The DNA for the CDR3 is TGTGCCAGCAGTTACGTGGGCAATCAGCCCCAGCATTTT.

This clonotype was seen a handful of times. V gene TRBV3-1 combines with J gene TRBJ2-7; the D gene is possibly TRBD2 (5 bases). Germline assignment: CDR1 LGHDT and CDR2 YNNKEL (reference sequence). Trimming took 9 bases from V and 2 from J, leaving 11 bases between them. This CDR3 is built from 12 residues. This chain's CDR3 is CARGLETYEQYF. CDR3 nucleotide sequence: TGTGCCAGAGGACTGGAGACCTACGAGCAGTACTTC.

This rearrangement joins TRBV29-1 to TRBJ2-4; 8 nucleotides align to TRBD1. Looked up from germline, CDR1 is SQVTM and CDR2 is ANQGSEA. The CDR3 totals 15 residues. The junction had 13 bases not matched to a gene; V was cut back by 4 bases and J by 8 bases. The CDR3 is CSVATGTGALDIQYF. CDR3 DNA: TGCAGCGTTGCAACCGGGACAGGCGCACTTGACATTCAGTACTTC.